Listed here is a single TCR beta chain. The data belong to a study of PD-1 blockade in mismatch repair-deficient tumors. Germline trimming cut 0 bases from V and 0 bases from J; bases unmatched to any gene: 4. The CDR3 has 18 residues. Germline V gives CDR1 SGHTA, CDR2 FQGTGA. The assay was immunoSEQ multiplex PCR, and TCRdb's table has in-frame clones only and misses some. This sample has some 100,000 clones, with roughly four fifths found just once. The source material was peripheral blood, sampled roughly 35 weeks after starting pembrolizumab. This chain connects TRBV7-3 to TRBJ2-2, with TRBD2 matching over 10 bases. The receptor was isolated from an adult with mismatch repair-deficient cancer. The CDR3 nucleotides are TGTGCCAGCAGCTTAACGTTGGGACTAGCGCCGAACACCGGGGAGCTGTTTTTT. Its translation: CASSLTLGLAPNTGELFF.